This T cell receptor beta chain was sequenced for a study of blood T cell repertoires in COVID-19. At the level of the study: Whether acute or convalescent, the COVID-19 samples came from the United States, Italy and Spain.

The germline V gene has CDR1 SGHTA and CDR2 FQGTGA. With 4 bases clipped from V and 4 bases from J, the junction kept 4 bases outside the gene matches. This CDR3 has 15 residues. Per the original methods: Amplification from reference gene primers served as the basis for estimated nucleated cell counts. This table comes from immunoSEQ multiplex PCR, and its TCRdb copy is limited to in-frame clones, with some not included. V and J calls and clone size are copied from that table; D and trimming were computed from the DNA. The top ten hold 6.5% to 9.5% of the sample, which has fewer than 80,000 clones, roughly nine tenths seen once.

Sequencing input: peripheral blood. The chain combines TRBV7-3 with TRBJ2-2, with 9 bases aligning to TRBD1. The clonotype comes from a man aged 25 to 40 with acute or convalescent COVID-19. This chain's CDR3 is CASSSQGAGTGELFF. In nucleotides, the CDR3 is TGTGCCAGCAGCTCACAGGGGGCTGGCACCGGGGAGCTGTTTTTT.